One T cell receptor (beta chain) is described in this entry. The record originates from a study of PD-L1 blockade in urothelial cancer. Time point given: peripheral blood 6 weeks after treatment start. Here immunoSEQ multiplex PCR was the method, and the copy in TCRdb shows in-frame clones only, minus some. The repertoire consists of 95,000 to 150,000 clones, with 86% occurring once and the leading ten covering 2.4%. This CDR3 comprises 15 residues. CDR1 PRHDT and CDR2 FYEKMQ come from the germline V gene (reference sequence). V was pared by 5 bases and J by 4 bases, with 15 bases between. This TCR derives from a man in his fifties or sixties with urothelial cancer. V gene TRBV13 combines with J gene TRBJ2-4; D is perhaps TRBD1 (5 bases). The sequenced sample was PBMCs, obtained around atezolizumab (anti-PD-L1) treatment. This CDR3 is CASSLQGPLKNIQYF. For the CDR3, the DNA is TGTGCCAGCAGCCTTCAGGGTCCCCTTAAAAACATTCAGTACTTC. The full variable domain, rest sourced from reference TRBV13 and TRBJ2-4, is AAGVIQSPRHLIKEKRETATLKCYPIPRHDTVYWYQQGPGQDPQFLISFYEKMQSDKGSIPDRFSAQQFSDYHSELNMSSLELGDSALYFCASSLQGPLKNIQYFGAGTRLSVL.